The 22 T cell receptor beta chains in this list originate from one sample, sequenced in a study of cytomegalovirus exposure and HLA in healthy donors. PCR involved 60 Vbeta and 13 Jbeta primers. Here immunoSEQ multiplex PCR was the method, and the copy in TCRdb shows in-frame clones only, minus some. Seen here are about 190,000 clones, approximately 86% observed once, and the top ten hold 1.5% to 2%. The source material was PBMCs. The receptor set was obtained from a woman under 30 in good health and CMV-seronegative.

V and J are TRBV4-3 and TRBJ1-5; 11 positions agree with TRBD1. Germline values: CDR1 LGHNA, CDR2 YSLEER. V dropped 4 bases and J dropped 5; count of bases not matched to a gene: 1. The CDR3 has 14 residues. The CDR3 loop is CASSRDRGYQPQHF. DNA of the CDR3: TGCGCCAGCAGCCGGGACAGGGGGTATCAGCCCCAGCATTTT.

This clone was counted between two and nine times. V usage is TRBV4-2 and J usage is TRBJ2-3; TRBD1 matches 8 bases. The CDR3 spans 19 residues. The germline V gene encodes CDR1 LGHNA and CDR2 YNFKEQ. V shed 4 bases, J shed 0 bases, and the junction held 15 bases outside the gene matches. The CDR3 loop reads CASSLSAGGFGLSTDTQYF. The CDR3 nucleotides are TGTGCCAGCAGCCTTTCGGCAGGGGGCTTCGGATTGAGCACAGATACGCAGTATTTT.

The genes are TRBV5-1 and TRBJ2-7, with 8 bases aligning to TRBD1. From germline, CDR1 is SGHRS and CDR2 YFSETQ. The CDR3 has 15 residues. With 4 bases clipped from V and 7 bases from J, the junction kept 13 bases outside the gene matches. This CDR3 is CASSGLQGGPREQYF. The CDR3 DNA sequence: TGCGCCAGCAGCGGGTTACAGGGGGGACCTCGGGAGCAGTACTTC.

The V call is TRBV7-9, the J call TRBJ1-1; TRBD1 might be the D (6 bases). This CDR3 contains 16 residues. Trimming took 5 bases from V and 0 from J, leaving 16 bases between them. Germline values: CDR1 SEHNR, CDR2 FQNEAQ (reference sequence). This CDR3 reads CASSHSRGVMNTEAFF. Here the CDR3 DNA reads TGTGCCAGCAGCCATTCCAGGGGTGTCATGAACACTGAAGCTTTCTTT.

The V call is TRBV11-2, the J call TRBJ2-5; 8 bases are shared with TRBD1. The DNA end is more similar to TRBJ2-7, so the J call may be wrong. In germline, CDR1 is SGHAT, CDR2 FQNNGV. The CDR3 totals 13 residues. The CDR3 nucleotides read TGTGCCAGCAGCGTCGACAGGGGTGTCGAGCAGTACTTC. Translated: CASSVDRGVEQYF.

The sample holds one count of this clone. This chain joins TRBV6-6 and TRBJ1-5; D is undetermined. Germline V gives CDR1 MNHNY, CDR2 SVGAGI (reference sequence). The length of the CDR3 is 12 residues. Trimming left V 6 bases short and J 6 bases short, with 9 bases between. CDR3 protein: CASSPPSQPQHF. Here the CDR3 DNA reads TGTGCCAGCAGCCCCCCCAGTCAGCCCCAGCATTTT.

The chain links TRBV5-1 to TRBJ2-3, with D unclear. This CDR3 is 16 amino acids long. V was pared by 0 bases and J by 2 bases, with 13 bases between. Germline V lookup: CDR1 SGHRS, CDR2 YFSETQ. CDR3 protein: CASSLAPGLDTDTQYF. CDR3 DNA: TGCGCCAGCAGCTTGGCCCCAGGTTTAGACACAGATACGCAGTATTTT.

The chain links TRBV2 to TRBJ2-1, with 10 bases fitting TRBD2. V was pared by 8 bases and J by 10 bases, with 17 bases of the junction left unmatched. The CDR3 covers 16 residues. Germline-derived CDR1 and CDR2 are SNHLY and FYNNEI. The CDR3 region has the DNA TGTGCCAGCGCCCCGGGCTTGCTAGCGGGAGAAGGCGAGCAGTTCTTC. Translation: CASAPGLLAGEGEQFF.

The sample holds one count of this clone. The chain has TRBV9 and TRBJ1-4; D remains ambiguous. V shed 4 bases and J shed 3 bases, with 16 bases lying between them. The CDR3 is made up of 16 amino acids. CDR1 is SGDLS, CDR2 YYNGEE, per germline. The CDR3 sequence: CASSTDPRAPNEKLFF. CDR3 nucleotides: TGTGCCAGCAGCACCGACCCGAGGGCTCCTAATGAAAAACTGTTTTTT.

The chain recombines TRBV7-9 with TRBJ2-2; the match to TRBD2 covers 10 bases. Germline V gives CDR1 SEHNR, CDR2 FQNEAQ (reference sequence). The CDR3 length is 16 residues. Unmatched junction bases numbered 6, after V lost 5 bases and J lost 3 bases. The CDR3 spells CASSLLAGVDTGELFF. The CDR3 DNA reads TGTGCCAGCAGCCTTCTAGCGGGAGTAGACACCGGGGAGCTGTTTTTT.

This clone was recorded only once. The V and J genes are TRBV7-9 and TRBJ2-2; 10 bases line up with TRBD2. Germline V CDR1 and CDR2: SEHNR, FQNEAQ (reference sequence). The trim removed 5 bases at V and 4 bases at J, leaving 7 bases unmatched. The length of the CDR3 is 16 residues. The CDR3 DNA reads as TGTGCCAGCAGCCCTCTAGCGGGAGCGGGCACCGGGGAGCTGTTTTTT. Translating it yields CASSPLAGAGTGELFF.

Only one count was recorded for this clone. This chain links TRBV5-1 with TRBJ1-1; D gene ambiguous. The V gene lost 3 bases and the J gene lost 8 bases, with 8 bases spanning the gap. The CDR3 runs to 11 residues. Per the germline V gene, CDR1 is SGHRS and CDR2 is YFSETQ. The CDR3 is CASSSTDEAFF. The CDR3 nucleotides are TGCGCCAGCAGCTCTACAGACGAAGCTTTCTTT.

The J gene is TRBJ1-1, the V gene TRBV5-4; D gene uncertain. Per the germline V gene, CDR1 is SGHNT and CDR2 is YYREEE (reference sequence). The CDR3 has 14 amino acids. Trimming removed 4 bases from V and 5 bases from J, with 15 bases in between. CDR3 nucleotides: TGTGCCAGCAGCCCCTGGAGGGAAGGTACTGAAGCTTTCTTT. This translates into CASSPWREGTEAFF.

The chain employs TRBV27 and TRBJ2-7; possibly TRBD1 for D (5 bases). Trimming removed 1 base at V and 2 bases at J, with 12 bases between. CDR3 size: 15 residues. CDR1 MNHEY and CDR2 SMNVEV come from the germline V gene (reference sequence). The chain's CDR3 is CASSLFGAGPYEQYF. Written as DNA, the CDR3 is TGTGCCAGCAGTTTATTTGGGGCAGGCCCCTACGAGCAGTACTTC.

The chain joins TRBV2 to TRBJ1-5, with TRBD1 identical over 7 bases. In germline, CDR1 is SNHLY, CDR2 FYNNEI. V trimming: 5 bases; J trimming: 3 bases; junction bases outside the gene matches: 19. This CDR3 spans 19 amino acids. The CDR3, as DNA: TGTGCCAGCAGTCTTTACCCCCACAGGGGCGGACCCTCCAATCAGCCCCAGCATTTT. This sequence encodes CASSLYPHRGGPSNQPQHF.

The J gene is TRBJ1-2, the V gene TRBV6-5; 9 nucleotides match TRBD1. The V segment lost 1 base and the J segment 6 bases; nucleotides outside the gene matches: 3. Germline V lookup: CDR1 MNHEY, CDR2 SVGAGI. CDR3 size: 14 residues. This CDR3 reads CASSYLRQGDGYTF. The CDR3 nucleotides are TGTGCCAGCAGTTACTTACGACAGGGGGATGGCTACACCTTC.

The chain combines TRBV19 with TRBJ1-1, with TRBD1 as a possible D gene (5 bases). There are 14 residues in the CDR3. Germline lookup yields CDR1 LNHDA and CDR2 SQIVND (reference sequence). The V end lost 6 bases, the J end lost 4 bases, and 15 bases lay between the germline ends. Here the CDR3 DNA reads TGTGCCAGTAGGCCCCCCGGGGGTGGCACTGAAGCTTTCTTT. This gives the protein CASRPPGGGTEAFF.

The chain links TRBV2 to TRBJ2-1; tentatively, D is TRBD1 (7 bases). The CDR3 runs to 15 residues. Germline assignment: CDR1 SNHLY and CDR2 FYNNEI. V shed 7 bases and J shed 0 bases, with 13 bases lying between them. The CDR3 nucleotides are TGTGCCAGCACCGGGGGACAGAGCTCCTACAATGAGCAGTTCTTC. This gives the protein CASTGGQSSYNEQFF.

The chain is built from TRBV6-5 and TRBJ1-2; D remains unclear. The CDR3 sequence is 14 residues long. Trimming shortened V by 2 bases and J by 4 bases, and 11 bases separated the two germline ends. From germline, CDR1 is MNHEY and CDR2 SVGAGI. In DNA, the CDR3 is TGTGCCAGCAGTTACGGTCCTCGAGGCTATGGCTACACCTTC. Translation gives CASSYGPRGYGYTF.

The rearrangement joins TRBV5-4 to TRBJ1-1; a weak D match, TRBD1 (6 bases). The CDR3 has 12 residues. Germline-derived CDR1 and CDR2 are SGHNT and YYREEE (reference sequence). Trimming stripped 2 bases from V and 6 bases from J, with 8 bases between. CDR3 nucleotides: TGTGCCAGCAGCTTTTCAGGGGCTGAAGCTTTCTTT. Protein product: CASSFSGAEAFF.

The V and J genes are TRBV27 and TRBJ2-3, with D possibly TRBD2 on 6 matching bases. V dropped 5 bases and J dropped 4 bases, with 16 bases sitting between them. Germline lookup yields CDR1 MNHEY and CDR2 SMNVEV (reference sequence). CDR3 length: 15 amino acids. CDR3 coding DNA: TGTGCCAGCAGTGACCGAGCGGGTATTTCAGATACGCAGTATTTT. It encodes CASSDRAGISDTQYF.

This chain links TRBV12-5 with TRBJ1-5, with 7 bases that match TRBD1. After removal of 1 base from V and 2 bases from J, the junction contained 2 bases not matched to a gene. The CDR3 runs to 15 residues. Germline assignment: CDR1 LGHNT and CDR2 FRNRAP. Here the CDR3 DNA reads TGTGCTAGTGGTTTGGCCACAGGGGGCAATCAGCCCCAGCATTTT. Translating it yields CASGLATGGNQPQHF.